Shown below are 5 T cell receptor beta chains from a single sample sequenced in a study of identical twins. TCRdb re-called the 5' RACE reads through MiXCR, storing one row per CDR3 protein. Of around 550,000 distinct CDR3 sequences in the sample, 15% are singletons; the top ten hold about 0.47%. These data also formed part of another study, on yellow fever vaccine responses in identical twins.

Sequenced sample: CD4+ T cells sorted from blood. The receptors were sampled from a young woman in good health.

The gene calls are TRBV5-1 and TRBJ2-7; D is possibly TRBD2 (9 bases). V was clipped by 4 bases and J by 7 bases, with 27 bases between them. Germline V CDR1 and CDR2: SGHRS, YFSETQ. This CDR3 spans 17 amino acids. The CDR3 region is CASSLGQGDLAGREQYF. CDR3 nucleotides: TGCGCCAGCAGCCTTGGACAGGGCGATCTAGCGGGAAGGGAGCAGTACTTC.

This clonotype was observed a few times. The CDR3 here is CAISEDEGGNTEAFF. CDR3 coding DNA: TGTGCCATCAGTGAAGACGAGGGCGGGAACACTGAAGCTTTCTTT. The V call is TRBV10-3, the J call TRBJ1-1, with D uncertain. The CDR3 has 15 amino acids. Germline CDR1 ENHRY, CDR2 SYGVKD. Trimming took off 3 bases at V and 1 base at J, with 12 bases between the two ends.

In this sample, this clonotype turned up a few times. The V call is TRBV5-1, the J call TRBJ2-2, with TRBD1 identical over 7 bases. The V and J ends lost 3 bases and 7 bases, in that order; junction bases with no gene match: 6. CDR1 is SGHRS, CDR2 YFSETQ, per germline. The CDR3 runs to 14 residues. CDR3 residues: CASSSTGVVGELFF. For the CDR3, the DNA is TGCGCCAGCAGCTCAACAGGGGTCGTCGGGGAGCTGTTTTTT.

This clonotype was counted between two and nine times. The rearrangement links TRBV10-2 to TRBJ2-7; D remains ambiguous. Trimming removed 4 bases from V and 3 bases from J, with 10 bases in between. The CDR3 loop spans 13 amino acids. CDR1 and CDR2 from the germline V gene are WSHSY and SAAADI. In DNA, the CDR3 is TGCGCCAGCAGTGGCTCCGGATTCTACGAGCAGTACGTC. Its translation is CASSGSGFYEQYV.

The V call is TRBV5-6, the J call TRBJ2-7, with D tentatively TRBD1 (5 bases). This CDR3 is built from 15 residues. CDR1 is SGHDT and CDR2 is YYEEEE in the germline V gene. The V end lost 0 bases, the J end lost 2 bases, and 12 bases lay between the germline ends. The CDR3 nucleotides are TGTGCCAGCAGCTTGGTTGGGCAGGGCACCTACGAGCAGTACTTC. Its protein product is CASSLVGQGTYEQYF.